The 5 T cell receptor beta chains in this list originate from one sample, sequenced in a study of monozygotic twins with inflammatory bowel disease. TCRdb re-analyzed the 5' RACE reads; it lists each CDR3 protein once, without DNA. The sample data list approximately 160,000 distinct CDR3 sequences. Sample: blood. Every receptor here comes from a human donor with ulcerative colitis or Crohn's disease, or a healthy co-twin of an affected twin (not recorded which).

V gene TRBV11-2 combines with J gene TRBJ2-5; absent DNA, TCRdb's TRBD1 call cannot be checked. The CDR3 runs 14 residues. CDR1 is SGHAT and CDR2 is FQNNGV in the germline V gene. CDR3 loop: CASSPGRSQETQYF.

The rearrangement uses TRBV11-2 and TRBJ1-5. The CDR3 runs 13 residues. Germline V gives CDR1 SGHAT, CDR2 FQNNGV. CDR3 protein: CASSLAGYQPQHF. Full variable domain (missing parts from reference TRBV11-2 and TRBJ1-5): EAGVAQSPRYKIIEKRQSVAFWCNPISGHATLYWYQQILGQGPKLLIQFQNNGVVDDSQLPKDRFSAERLKGVDSTLKIQPAKLEDSAVYLCASSLAGYQPQHFGDGTRLSIL.

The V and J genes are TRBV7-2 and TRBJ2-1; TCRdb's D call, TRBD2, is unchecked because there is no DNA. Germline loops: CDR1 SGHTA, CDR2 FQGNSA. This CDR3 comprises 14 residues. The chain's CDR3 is CASSLQGLAGKQFF.

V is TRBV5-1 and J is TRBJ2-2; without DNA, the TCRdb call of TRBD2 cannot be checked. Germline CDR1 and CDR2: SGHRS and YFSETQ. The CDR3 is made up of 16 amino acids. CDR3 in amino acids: CASSQGMGTSTGELFF.

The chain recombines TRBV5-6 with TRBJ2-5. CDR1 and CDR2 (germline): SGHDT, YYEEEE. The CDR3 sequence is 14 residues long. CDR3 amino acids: CASSLQRLGETQYF.